These 5 T cell receptor beta chains were sequenced from one sample in a study of vaccination effects on CD4 cells after COVID-19. No antigen has been identified for these receptors. TCRdb's copy holds only in-frame clones and misses some; the assay was immunoSEQ multiplex PCR. The sample records 50,000 to 65,000 clones, 79% being singletons. In the ViraFEST assay, antigen-specific CD4+ clonotypes were identified by expansion after peptide-pool stimulation. Culture proceeded for 10 days, and CD4+ T cells were then isolated. None of the vaccinated had previously contracted SARS-CoV-2, and their nucleocapsid antibodies tested negative. Sequenced here: CD4+ T cells from PBMCs cultured with HCoV-OC43 spike peptides, sampled before COVID-19 vaccination. The subset denotes: HCoV-OC43 spike overlapping peptide pool stimulation. The source is a human donor who received a COVID-19 vaccine.

The chain uses TRBV29-1 and TRBJ1-1; D unclear. V was pared by 5 bases and J by 1 base, with 8 bases between. CDR1 SQVTM and CDR2 ANQGSEA come from the germline V gene. The length of the CDR3 is 12 residues. CDR3 DNA: TGCAGCGTTCAAATACCGAACACTGAAGCTTTCTTT. This translates into CSVQIPNTEAFF.

The rearrangement links TRBV7-9 to TRBJ1-3; D ambiguous. Germline lookup yields CDR1 SEHNR and CDR2 FQNEAQ (reference sequence). The CDR3 is made up of 15 amino acids. V was cut by 5 bases and J by 3 bases, with 14 bases left in between. CDR3 amino acids: CASSEQPGGGNTIYF. The CDR3 bases are TGTGCCAGCAGCGAACAGCCTGGCGGTGGAAACACCATATATTTT. Based on the CDR3 plus reference TRBV7-9 and TRBJ1-3, the full variable domain is DTGVSQNPRHKITKRGQNVTFRCDPISEHNRLYWYRQTLGQGPEFLTYFQNEAQLEKSRLLSDRFSAERPKGSFSTLEIQRTEQGDSAMYLCASSEQPGGGNTIYFGEGSWLTVV.

The gene calls are TRBV10-3 and TRBJ1-1; D is unclear. CDR1 is ENHRY, CDR2 SYGVKD, per germline. The germline V and J ends were trimmed by 3 bases and 13 bases, with 18 bases remaining between them. The CDR3 is made up of 13 amino acids. DNA for the CDR3: TGTGCCATCAGTGAAAGGGCAGACTCCGGTATTTTCTTT. This gives the protein CAISERADSGIFF.

The chain employs TRBV2 and TRBJ2-2; a possible D gene is TRBD1 (6 bases). Germline lookup yields CDR1 SNHLY and CDR2 FYNNEI. This CDR3 is 14 amino acids long. V dropped 8 bases and J dropped 2 bases, with 12 bases sitting between them. The CDR3 nucleotides are TGTGCCAGCGTCGGACAGCTAAACACCGGGGAGCTGTTTTTT. It translates to CASVGQLNTGELFF.

The chain carries TRBV6-5 and TRBJ1-1, with a tentative D call TRBD1 (6 bases). This CDR3 is built from 15 residues. The germline V gene has CDR1 MNHEY and CDR2 SVGAGI. V shed 8 bases and J shed 1 base, with 17 bases lying between them. This chain's CDR3 is CASGVPGAANTEAFF. In DNA form, the CDR3 reads TGTGCCAGCGGAGTTCCAGGGGCTGCGAACACTGAAGCTTTCTTT.